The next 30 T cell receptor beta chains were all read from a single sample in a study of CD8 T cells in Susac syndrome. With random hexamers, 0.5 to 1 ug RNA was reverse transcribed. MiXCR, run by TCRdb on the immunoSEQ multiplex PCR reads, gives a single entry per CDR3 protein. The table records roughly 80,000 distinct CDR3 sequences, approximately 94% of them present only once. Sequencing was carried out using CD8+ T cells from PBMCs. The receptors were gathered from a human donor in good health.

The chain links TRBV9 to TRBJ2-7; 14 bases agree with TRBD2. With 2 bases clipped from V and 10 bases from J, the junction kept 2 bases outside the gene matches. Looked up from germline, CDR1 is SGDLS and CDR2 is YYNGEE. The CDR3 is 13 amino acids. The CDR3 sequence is CASSVGTSGRQYV. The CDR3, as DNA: TGTGCCAGCAGCGTCGGGACTAGCGGGAGACAGTACGTC.

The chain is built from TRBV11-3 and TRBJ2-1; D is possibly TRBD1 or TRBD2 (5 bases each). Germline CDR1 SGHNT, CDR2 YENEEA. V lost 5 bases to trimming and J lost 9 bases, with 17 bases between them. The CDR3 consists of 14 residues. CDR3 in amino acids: CASSRDDGAREQFF. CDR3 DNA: TGTGCCAGCAGCCGGGACGATGGGGCGCGTGAGCAGTTCTTC.

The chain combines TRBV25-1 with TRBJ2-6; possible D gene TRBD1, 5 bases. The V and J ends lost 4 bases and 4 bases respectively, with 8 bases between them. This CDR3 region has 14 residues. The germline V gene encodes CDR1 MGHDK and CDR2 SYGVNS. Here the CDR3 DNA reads TGTGCCAGCAGTGGGGGCGAGGGGGCCAACGTCCTGACTTTC. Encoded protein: CASSGGEGANVLTF.

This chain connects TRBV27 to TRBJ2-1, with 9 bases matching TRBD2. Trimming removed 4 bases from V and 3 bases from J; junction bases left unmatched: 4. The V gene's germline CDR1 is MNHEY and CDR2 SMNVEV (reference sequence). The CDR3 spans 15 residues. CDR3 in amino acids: CASSSRLAVYNEQFF. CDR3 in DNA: TGTGCCAGCAGTTCCCGACTAGCGGTCTACAATGAGCAGTTCTTC.

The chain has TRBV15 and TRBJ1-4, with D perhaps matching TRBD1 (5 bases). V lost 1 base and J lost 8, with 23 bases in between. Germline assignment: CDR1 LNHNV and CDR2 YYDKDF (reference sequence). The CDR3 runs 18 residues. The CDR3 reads CATSRVRSLGGGGEKLFF. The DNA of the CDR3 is TGTGCCACCAGCAGAGTCCGTTCCCTTGGGGGTGGAGGCGAAAAACTGTTTTTT.

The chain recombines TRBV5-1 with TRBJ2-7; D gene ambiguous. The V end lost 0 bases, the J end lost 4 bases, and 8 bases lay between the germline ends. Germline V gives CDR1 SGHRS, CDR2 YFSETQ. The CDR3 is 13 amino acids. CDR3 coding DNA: TGCGCCAGCAGCTTGGCGCTCGGATACGAGCAGTACTTC. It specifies CASSLALGYEQYF.

CDR3 protein: CASSVEYQNTEAFF. The CDR3 nucleotides read TGTGCCAGCAGCGTAGAGTATCAGAACACTGAAGCTTTCTTT. The V and J genes are TRBV9 and TRBJ1-1; D remains ambiguous. V lost 0 bases to trimming and J lost 1 base, with 7 bases between them. The CDR3 has 14 amino acids. Per germline, CDR1 SGDLS and CDR2 YYNGEE.

CDR3 in DNA: TGTGCCAGCAGACTAGGACAGGGGGCCTACAATGAGCAGTTCTTC. This codes for CASRLGQGAYNEQFF. This chain connects TRBV12-3 or TRBV12-4 to TRBJ2-1; 10 bases are a match to TRBD1. The V gene end was trimmed by 6 bases and the J gene end by 2 bases; junction bases not matched to a gene: 4. This CDR3 has 15 amino acids.

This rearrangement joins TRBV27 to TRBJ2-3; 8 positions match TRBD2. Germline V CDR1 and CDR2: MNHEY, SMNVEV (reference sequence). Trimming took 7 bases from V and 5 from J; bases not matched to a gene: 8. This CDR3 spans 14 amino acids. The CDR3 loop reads CASTLRREEDTQYF. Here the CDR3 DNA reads TGTGCCAGCACGCTCAGGCGGGAGGAAGATACGCAGTATTTT.

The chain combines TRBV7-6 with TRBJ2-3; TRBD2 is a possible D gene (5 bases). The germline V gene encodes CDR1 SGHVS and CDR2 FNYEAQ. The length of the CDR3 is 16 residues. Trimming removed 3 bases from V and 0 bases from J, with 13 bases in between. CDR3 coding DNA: TGTGCCAGCAGCTTTGGGGAGCTTCTTAGCACAGATACGCAGTATTTT. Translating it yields CASSFGELLSTDTQYF.

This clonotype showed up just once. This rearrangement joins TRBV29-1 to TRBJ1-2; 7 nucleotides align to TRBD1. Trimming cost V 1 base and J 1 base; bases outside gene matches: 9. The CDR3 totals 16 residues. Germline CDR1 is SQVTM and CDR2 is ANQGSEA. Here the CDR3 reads CSVEAFIRQGNYGYTF. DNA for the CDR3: TGCAGCGTTGAAGCCTTCATTCGACAGGGTAACTATGGCTACACCTTC.

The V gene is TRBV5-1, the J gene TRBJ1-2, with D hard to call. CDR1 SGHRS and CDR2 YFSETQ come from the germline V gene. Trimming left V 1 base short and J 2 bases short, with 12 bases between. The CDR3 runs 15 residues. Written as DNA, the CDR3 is TGCGCCAGCAGCTTGTCGTGGTCTAGCAACTATGGCTACACCTTC. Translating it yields CASSLSWSSNYGYTF.

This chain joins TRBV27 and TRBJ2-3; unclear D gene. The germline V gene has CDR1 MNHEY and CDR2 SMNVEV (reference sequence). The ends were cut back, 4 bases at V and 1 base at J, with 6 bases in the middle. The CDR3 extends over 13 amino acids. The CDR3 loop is CASSYLGTDTQYF. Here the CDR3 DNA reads TGTGCCAGCAGTTACTTGGGCACAGATACGCAGTATTTT.

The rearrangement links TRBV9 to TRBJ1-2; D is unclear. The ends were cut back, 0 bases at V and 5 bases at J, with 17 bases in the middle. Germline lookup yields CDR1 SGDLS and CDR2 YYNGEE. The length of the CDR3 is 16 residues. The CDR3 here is CASSVALAGQDYGYTF. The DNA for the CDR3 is TGTGCCAGCAGCGTAGCTTTAGCGGGCCAGGATTATGGCTACACCTTC.

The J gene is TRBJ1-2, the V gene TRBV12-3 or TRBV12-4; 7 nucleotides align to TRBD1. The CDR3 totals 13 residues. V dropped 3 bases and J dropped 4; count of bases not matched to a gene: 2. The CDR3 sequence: CASSFGTVYGYTF. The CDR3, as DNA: TGTGCCAGCAGTTTTGGGACAGTCTATGGCTACACCTTC.

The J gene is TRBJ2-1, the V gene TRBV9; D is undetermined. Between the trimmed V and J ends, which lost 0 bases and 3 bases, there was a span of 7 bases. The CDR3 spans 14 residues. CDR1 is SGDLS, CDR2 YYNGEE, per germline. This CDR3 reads CASSVEGRYNEQFF. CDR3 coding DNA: TGTGCCAGCAGCGTAGAGGGTCGCTACAATGAGCAGTTCTTC.

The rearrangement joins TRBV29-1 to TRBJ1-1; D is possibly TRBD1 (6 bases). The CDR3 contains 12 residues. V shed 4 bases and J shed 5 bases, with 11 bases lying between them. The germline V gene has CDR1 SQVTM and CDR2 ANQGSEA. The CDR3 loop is CSVAPGETEAFF. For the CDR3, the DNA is TGCAGCGTTGCCCCAGGGGAGACTGAAGCTTTCTTT.

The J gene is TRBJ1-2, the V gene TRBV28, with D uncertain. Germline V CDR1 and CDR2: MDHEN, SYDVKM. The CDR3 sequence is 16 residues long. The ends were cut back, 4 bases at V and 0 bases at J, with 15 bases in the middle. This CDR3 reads CASSSPWTGPNYGYTF. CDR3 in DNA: TGTGCCAGCAGTTCCCCTTGGACCGGACCTAACTATGGCTACACCTTC.

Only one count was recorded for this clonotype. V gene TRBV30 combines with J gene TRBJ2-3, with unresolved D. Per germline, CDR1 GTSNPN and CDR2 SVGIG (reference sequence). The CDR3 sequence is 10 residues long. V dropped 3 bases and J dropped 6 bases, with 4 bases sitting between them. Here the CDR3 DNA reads TGTGCCTGGAGCGCGGATACGCAGTATTTT. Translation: CAWSADTQYF.

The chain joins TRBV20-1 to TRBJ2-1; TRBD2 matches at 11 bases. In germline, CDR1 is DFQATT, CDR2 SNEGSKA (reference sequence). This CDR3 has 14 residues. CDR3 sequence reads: CSAYSGTSGNEQFF. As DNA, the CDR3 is TGCAGCGCCTACTCCGGGACTAGCGGAAATGAGCAGTTCTTC.

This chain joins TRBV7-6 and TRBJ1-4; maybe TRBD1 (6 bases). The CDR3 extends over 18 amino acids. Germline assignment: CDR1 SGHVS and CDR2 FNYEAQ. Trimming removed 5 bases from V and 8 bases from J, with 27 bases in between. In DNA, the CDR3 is TGTGCCAGCAGCAAACAGGGCGGAACCTCGACAGGAACCGAAAAACTGTTTTTT. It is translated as CASSKQGGTSTGTEKLFF.

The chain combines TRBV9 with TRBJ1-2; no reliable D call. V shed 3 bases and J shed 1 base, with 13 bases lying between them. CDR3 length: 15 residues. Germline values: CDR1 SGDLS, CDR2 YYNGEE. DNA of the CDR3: TGTGCCAGCAGCGCTCTCGATCGGGTTAACTATGGCTACACCTTC. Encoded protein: CASSALDRVNYGYTF. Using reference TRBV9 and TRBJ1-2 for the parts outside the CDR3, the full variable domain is DSGVTQTPKHLITATGQRVTLRCSPRSGDLSVYWYQQSLDQGLQFLIQYYNGEERAKGNILERFSAQQFPDLHSELNLSSLELGDSALYFCASSALDRVNYGYTFGSGTRLTVV.

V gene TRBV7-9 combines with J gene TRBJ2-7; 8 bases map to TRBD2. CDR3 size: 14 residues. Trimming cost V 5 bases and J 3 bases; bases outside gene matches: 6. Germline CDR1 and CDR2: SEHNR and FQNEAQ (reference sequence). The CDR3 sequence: CASSLSGTDYEQYV. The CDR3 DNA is TGTGCCAGCAGCCTTAGCGGGACTGACTACGAGCAGTACGTC.

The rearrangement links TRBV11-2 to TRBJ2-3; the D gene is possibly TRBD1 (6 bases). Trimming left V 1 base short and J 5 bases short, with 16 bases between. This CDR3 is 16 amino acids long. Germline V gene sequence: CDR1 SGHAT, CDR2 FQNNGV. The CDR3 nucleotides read TGTGCCAGCAGCTTAGGGAACTATGTCAGGGGAGATACGCAGTATTTT. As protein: CASSLGNYVRGDTQYF.

The CDR3 spells CASTTWGFSGANVLTF. The CDR3 DNA reads TGTGCCAGCACTACCTGGGGGTTCTCTGGGGCCAACGTCCTGACTTTC. The rearrangement uses TRBV7-2 and TRBJ2-6, with D perhaps given as TRBD1 or TRBD2 (5 bases each). This CDR3 comprises 16 residues. From germline, CDR1 is SGHTA and CDR2 FQGNSA. Deletions cut 7 bases from V and 0 bases from J, with 13 bases between. Full variable domain (missing parts from reference TRBV7-2 and TRBJ2-6): GAGVSQSPSNKVTEKGKDVELRCDPISGHTALYWYRQSLGQGLEFLIYFQGNSAPDKSGLPSDRFSAERTGGSVSTLTIQRTQQEDSAVYLCASTTWGFSGANVLTFGAGSRLTVL.

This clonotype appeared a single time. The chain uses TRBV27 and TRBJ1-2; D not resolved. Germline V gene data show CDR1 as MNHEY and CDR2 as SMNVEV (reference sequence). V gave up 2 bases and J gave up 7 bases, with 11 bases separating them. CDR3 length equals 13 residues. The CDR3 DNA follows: TGTGCCAGCAGTTTACCTGGACGGGCTGGCTACACCTTC. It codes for CASSLPGRAGYTF.

This chain's CDR3 is CASSPAARADYGYTF. As DNA, the CDR3 is TGTGCCAGCAGCCCCGCGGCCAGGGCGGACTATGGCTACACCTTC. This chain joins TRBV13 and TRBJ1-2; D possibly corresponds to TRBD1 (5 bases). V gave up 5 bases and J gave up 3 bases, with 16 bases separating them. The CDR3 sequence is 15 residues long. Germline V CDR1 and CDR2: PRHDT, FYEKMQ (reference sequence). Full variable domain (outside the CDR3, taken from reference TRBV13 and TRBJ1-2): AAGVIQSPRHLIKEKRETATLKCYPIPRHDTVYWYQQGPGQDPQFLISFYEKMQSDKGSIPDRFSAQQFSDYHSELNMSSLELGDSALYFCASSPAARADYGYTFGSGTRLTVV.

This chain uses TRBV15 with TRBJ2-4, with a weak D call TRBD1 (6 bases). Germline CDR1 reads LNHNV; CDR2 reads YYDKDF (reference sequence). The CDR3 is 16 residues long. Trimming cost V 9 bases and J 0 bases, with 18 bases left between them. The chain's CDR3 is CATMDSPQLAKNIQYF. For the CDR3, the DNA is TGTGCCACTATGGACAGCCCGCAATTAGCCAAAAACATTCAGTACTTC.

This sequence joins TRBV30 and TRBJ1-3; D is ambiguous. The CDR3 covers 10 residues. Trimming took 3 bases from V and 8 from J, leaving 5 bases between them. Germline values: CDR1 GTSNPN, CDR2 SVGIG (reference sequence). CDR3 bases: TGTGCCTGGAGGTGGGACACCATATATTTT. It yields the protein CAWRWDTIYF. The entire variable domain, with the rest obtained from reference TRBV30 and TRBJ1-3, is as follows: SQTIHQWPATLVQPVGSPLSLECTVEGTSNPNLYWYRQAAGRGLQLLFYSVGIGQISSEVPQNLSASRPQDRQFILSSKKLLLSDSGFYLCAWRWDTIYFGEGSWLTVV.

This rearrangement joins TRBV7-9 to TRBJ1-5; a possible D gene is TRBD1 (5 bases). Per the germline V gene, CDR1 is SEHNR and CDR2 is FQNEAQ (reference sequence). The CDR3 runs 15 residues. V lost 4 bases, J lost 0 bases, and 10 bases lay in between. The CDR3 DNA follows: TGTGCCAGCAGCTCGGGACGGGATAGCAATCAGCCCCAGCATTTT. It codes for CASSSGRDSNQPQHF.